The clone carrying this T cell receptor beta chain was counted only a few times. No antigen is known for it. Deletions cut 6 bases from V and 7 bases from J, with 21 bases between. The CDR3 is 15 residues long. Germline lookup yields CDR1 MNHEY and CDR2 SVGEGT. These data belong to a study of response to subunit inactivated influenza vaccine. Points from the study as a whole: The authors offered the suggestion that each seasonal influenza vaccination recruits few new T cells.

MiXCR, applied by TCRdb to the RT-PCR reads, yields one record per CDR3 protein. The data show fewer than 700,000 distinct CDR3 sequences, roughly 13% seen once. The starting material was PBMCs from blood, obtained about 40 days after vaccination. The source is a man in his forties or fifties who received an inactivated influenza vaccine. This chain links TRBV6-2 or TRBV6-3 with TRBJ1-1; D gene ambiguous. CDR3 bases: TGTGCCAGCAGCTTCCTACAGACAACCGCAGGTGAAGCTTTCTTT. Translating gives CASSFLQTTAGEAFF.